Listed below are T cell receptor beta chains from one sample, sequenced in a study of cytomegalovirus exposure and HLA in healthy donors. Here immunoSEQ multiplex PCR was the method, and the copy in TCRdb shows in-frame clones only, minus some. There are 98,000 or so clones in the sample; around 85% occur only once, and more than 2.5% lies in the top ten. The specimen was PBMCs. The receptors originated from a woman under 30 in good health and CMV-seronegative. CDR3s include the opening cysteine and the closing phenylalanine or tryptophan. A D gene is named only where the DNA matches it firmly. Clone size is given for some rows only: seen once, a few or many times, or a class if the clone is expanded.

. TRBJ2-7 15 . TRBV7-9 TGTGCCAGCAGCTCACGATCCCTAGAATTTCGGGAGCAGTACTTC CASSSRSLEFREQYF
once TRBJ1-1 17 TRBD1 TRBV5-1 TGCGCCAGCAGCTTTAGAACTACGGGACAGGGACGCACTGAAGCTTTCTTT CASSFRTTGQGRTEAFF
. TRBJ2-7 13 TRBD1 TRBV27 TGTGCCAGCAGTTCAGGGGGCAAGAACGAGCAGTACTTC CASSSGGKNEQYF
. TRBJ1-1 14 TRBD1 TRBV18 TGTGCCAGCTCACCACCTCCGGCAGGGGGGGAAGCTTTCTTT CASSPPPAGGEAFF
. TRBJ2-2 15 TRBD1 TRBV27 TGTGCCAGCAGTTTATTGGACAGGGATGCCGGGGAGCTGTTTTTT CASSLLDRDAGELFF
. TRBJ2-7 16 TRBD1 TRBV5-5 TGTGCCAGCAGCAGGGGGACACCATCGACAGGGTACGAGCAGTACTTC CASSRGTPSTGYEQYF
. TRBJ2-3 15 . TRBV7-8 TGTGCCAGCAGCTTAGAGGGGTCGGAGGGAGATACGCAGTATTTT CASSLEGSEGDTQYF
. TRBJ1-1 14 . TRBV5-6 TGTGCCAGCAGCCCTACCATATTGAACACTGAAGCTTTCTTT CASSPTILNTEAFF
. TRBJ1-2 16 TRBD1 TRBV18 TGTGCCAGCTCACCACCGACAGGGGGCGACAACTATGGCTACACCTTC CASSPPTGGDNYGYTF
. TRBJ2-7 16 TRBD1 TRBV18 TGTGCCAGCTCACCACAGGGACAGAGCCTCCTCTACGAGCAGTACTTC CASSPQGQSLLYEQYF
. TRBJ1-4 14 . TRBV6-1 TGTGCCAGCAGTTTGCTACCAACTAATGAAAAACTGTTTTTT CASSLLPTNEKLFF
. TRBJ1-1 12 TRBD1 TRBV19 TGTGCCAGTAGTATAGGGGGACAGGAAGCTTTCTTT CASSIGGQEAFF
few TRBJ2-7 13 TRBD1 TRBV4-1 TGCGCCAGCAGCCAGGACAGGGGCCTCGAGCAGTACTTC CASSQDRGLEQYF
. TRBJ2-5 17 TRBD2 TRBV9 TGTGCCAGCAGCGATGGGACTAGCGGGGGGGCCCAAGAGACCCAGTACTTC CASSDGTSGGAQETQYF
. TRBJ1-5 15 . TRBV25-1 TGTGCCAGCAGTCGCCCCAAGGGGCAATTGCTGCCCCAGCATTTT CASSRPKGQLLPQHF
. TRBJ1-2 14 TRBD1 TRBV28 TGTGCCAGCAGTTTAAAGGGACAGAGCTATGGCTACACCTTC CASSLKGQSYGYTF
. TRBJ2-3 13 TRBD2 TRBV11-2 TGTGCCAGCAGCACCGGGGGGGCCGGTACGCAGTATTTT CASSTGGAGTQYF
few TRBJ2-1 15 TRBD2 TRBV27 TGTGCCAGCAGGGGGGGGACTAGCGTAATCAATGAGCAGTTCTTC CASRGGTSVINEQFF
. TRBJ2-7 12 . TRBV29-1 TGCAGCGTTGGGACTTCTCTCTACGAGCAGTACTTC CSVGTSLYEQYF
. TRBJ2-7 15 . TRBV16 TGTGCCAGCAGCCAATACTCGGGACACCTTTACGAGCAGTACTTC CASSQYSGHLYEQYF
. TRBJ2-3 12 . TRBV9 TGTGCCAGCAGCCGAGGGCCAGATACGCAGTATTTT CASSRGPDTQYF
. TRBJ1-2 14 . TRBV27 TGTGCCAGCAGTTTATCGGGCGGGGTGGATGGCTACACCTTC CASSLSGGVDGYTF
. TRBJ1-2 13 . TRBV25-1 TGTGCCAGCAGTGAAAAATACGCGGATGGCTACACCTTC CASSEKYADGYTF
few TRBJ1-6 12 . TRBV2 TGTGCCAGCCTTCTCGATAATTCACCCCTCCACTTT CASLLDNSPLHF
. TRBJ2-2 16 TRBD2 TRBV9 TGTGCCAGCAGCGTCGGCGGGGGGGCTGGGACCGGGGAGCTGTTTTTT CASSVGGGAGTGELFF
. TRBJ1-5 14 TRBD1 TRBV28 TGTGCCAGCAATACAGGGGGCCAGATTCAGCCCCAGCATTTT CASNTGGQIQPQHF
once TRBJ1-1 14 TRBD1 TRBV14 TGTGCCAGCAGCCGGACCGACAGGGACACTGAAGCTTTCTTT CASSRTDRDTEAFF
. TRBJ2-5 11 . TRBV11-2 TGTGCCAGCAGCTTAACAGAGTTCCAGTACTTC CASSLTEFQYF
. TRBJ1-4 16 TRBD1 TRBV5-1 TGCGCCAGCAGCTACGACAGGGTAGAAGGGAGAGAAAAACTGTTTTTT CASSYDRVEGREKLFF
. TRBJ2-7 13 TRBD1 TRBV4-1 TGCGCCAGCAGCCAAGGGACAGGACGGGAGCAGTACTTC CASSQGTGREQYF
. TRBJ2-7 14 . TRBV7-9 TGTGCCAGCAGCTTACCGACAGCGTTCTACGAGCAGTACTTC CASSLPTAFYEQYF
. TRBJ2-5 14 TRBD1 TRBV7-8 TGTGCCAGCAGCCATAAGACAGGGGACGAGACCCAGTACTTC CASSHKTGDETQYF
. TRBJ2-1 15 . TRBV5-1 TGCGCCAGCAGCTTGTTGGTGGGAGCCTACAATGAGCAGTTCTTC CASSLLVGAYNEQFF
. TRBJ2-1 16 TRBD2 TRBV4-2 TGTGCCAGCAGCCAAGATGGGACTAGCGGGGGGCATGAGCAGTTCTTC CASSQDGTSGGHEQFF
. TRBJ1-5 16 TRBD1 TRBV28 TGTGCCAGCGTCACAGGGGGGGTCCTTGCGAATCAGCCCCAGCATTTT CASVTGGVLANQPQHF
. TRBJ2-1 19 TRBD2 TRBV18 TGTGCCAGCTCACCATCGAGTAAGCGGGGGGTTTCCTCCTACAATGAGCAGTTCTTC CASSPSSKRGVSSYNEQFF
few TRBJ2-7 15 TRBD2 TRBV6-4 TGTGCCAGCAGTGACTCCGCGGGGGGCGCCTACGAGCAGTACTTC CASSDSAGGAYEQYF
. TRBJ2-2 17 . TRBV7-9 TGTGCCAGCAGCTTAGCCCACACTAGCCTGAACACCGGGGAGCTGTTTTTT CASSLAHTSLNTGELFF
few TRBJ1-4 15 . TRBV5-6 TGTGCCAGCAGCTTGGATCTAGGTGAGGGTGAAAAACTGTTTTTT CASSLDLGEGEKLFF
. TRBJ1-1 14 TRBD1 TRBV6-5 TGTGCCAGCAGTTTCAGGGGGCCGGGGACTGAAGCTTTCTTT CASSFRGPGTEAFF
. TRBJ1-1 13 . TRBV25-1 TGTGCCAGCATCCACGGAGGGAACACTGAAGCTTTCTTT CASIHGGNTEAFF
. TRBJ2-7 13 . TRBV19 TGTGCCAGTAGTATAGGGCAGGCCTACGAGCAGTACTTC CASSIGQAYEQYF
. TRBJ1-5 15 TRBD1 TRBV5-1 TGCGCCAGCAGCTTCGAACCAACAGGGGATCAGCCCCAGCATTTT CASSFEPTGDQPQHF
. TRBJ2-2 15 . TRBV5-1 TGCGCCAGCAGCTTGGACATCCCGAACACCGGGGAGCTGTTTTTT CASSLDIPNTGELFF